A selection of T cell receptor beta chains follows, all from one sample in a study of T cells in Graves' hyperthyroidism and ophthalmopathy. From the multiplex PCR reads, TCRdb called clonotypes with MiXCR, one entry per CDR3 protein. The sample contains hundreds of thousands of distinct CDR3 sequences, roughly 15% of which appear only once. Sequenced: blood. The receptors originated from a woman in her fifties or sixties with Graves' ophthalmopathy. CDR3s include the opening cysteine and the closing phenylalanine or tryptophan. D genes are given only for firm matches. Clone size, where shown, is once, few, many, or a class for clones that have expanded.

CDR3 | DNA | J | size | length | D | V
CASSSVRSAGAEQYF | TGTGCCAGCAGCTCCGTACGGTCGGCAGGGGCAGAGCAGTACTTC | TRBJ2-7 | many | 15 | . | TRBV7-8
CATSDRTGGTADTQYF | TGTGCCACCAGTGATAGGACAGGGGGAACCGCAGATACGCAGTATTTT | TRBJ2-3 | many | 16 | TRBD1 | TRBV24-1
CATSDGSGRAFETQYF | TGTGCCACCAGTGATGGTAGCGGGAGGGCCTTCGAGACCCAGTACTTC | TRBJ2-5 | many | 16 | TRBD2 | TRBV24-1
CASTRGRDEQFF | TGTGCCAGCACAAGGGGGCGGGATGAGCAGTTCTTC | TRBJ2-1 | . | 12 | TRBD1 | TRBV19
CASSLVLATYNEQFF | TGTGCCAGCAGCTTAGTACTAGCGACCTACAATGAGCAGTTCTTC | TRBJ2-1 | . | 15 | TRBD2 | TRBV7-8
CASSGQEVYGYTF | TGTGCCAGCAGTGGACAGGAAGTCTATGGCTACACCTTC | TRBJ1-2 | . | 13 | TRBD1 | TRBV28
CASLQQGPSPGELFF | TGTGCCAGCCTCCAACAGGGACCATCACCCGGGGAGCTGTTTTTT | TRBJ2-2 | many | 15 | . | TRBV28
CASSYSQFPLNTEAFF | TGTGCCAGCAGTTACAGTCAATTCCCTTTGAACACTGAAGCTTTCTTT | TRBJ1-1 | . | 16 | . | TRBV6-5
CSAPLTSGTSSYNEQFF | TGCAGTGCTCCGCTGACTAGCGGGACTAGCTCCTACAATGAGCAGTTCTTC | TRBJ2-1 | . | 17 | TRBD2 | TRBV20-1
CASSRPGRNNQPQHF | TGTGCCAGCAGTCGCCCCGGGAGAAATAATCAGCCCCAGCATTTT | TRBJ1-5 | . | 15 | . | TRBV6-1
CASSLGQGGGNNSPLHF | TGTGCCAGCAGTTTGGGGCAGGGAGGAGGAAATAATTCACCCCTCCACTTT | TRBJ1-6 | . | 17 | . | TRBV12-3/TRBV12-4
CASTDSENEKLFF | TGTGCCAGCACGGATTCAGAGAATGAAAAACTGTTTTTT | TRBJ1-4 | . | 13 | . | TRBV6-1
CASSDRDLLYNEQFF | TGTGCCAGCAGCGACAGGGACCTGCTCTACAATGAGCAGTTCTTC | TRBJ2-1 | . | 15 | . | TRBV9
CASSPTGDTQYF | TGTGCCAGCAGCCCGACTGGAGATACGCAGTATTTT | TRBJ2-3 | many | 12 | . | TRBV3-1
CATSEPRGQSGTDTQYF | TGTGCCACCAGTGAACCACGGGGGCAGTCCGGCACAGATACGCAGTATTTT | TRBJ2-3 | few | 17 | . | TRBV24-1
CASSRGGYSLYEQYF | TGTGCCAGCAGCCGCGGAGGGTACAGCCTGTACGAGCAGTACTTC | TRBJ2-7 | many | 15 | . | TRBV28
CASKWDSLTDTQYF | TGTGCCAGCAAATGGGACAGCCTCACAGATACGCAGTATTTT | TRBJ2-3 | many | 14 | TRBD1 | TRBV2
CASSLGRGATLQYF | TGTGCCAGCAGTCTCGGACGGGGGGCTACGCTGCAGTACTTC | TRBJ2-7 | few | 14 | . | TRBV28
CASSLAVNSYEQYF | TGCGCCAGCAGCTTGGCCGTCAACTCCTACGAGCAGTACTTC | TRBJ2-7 | many | 14 | . | TRBV5-1
CASSGQTTNEKLFF | TGTGCCAGCAGTGGACAGACAACTAATGAAAAACTGTTTTTT | TRBJ1-4 | many | 14 | . | TRBV6-1
CASSLEGYF | TGTGCCAGCAGCTTGGAGGGGTACTTC | TRBJ2-5 | . | 9 | . | TRBV5-7
CASSVDWDRGNTIYF | TGTGCCAGCAGCGTAGATTGGGACAGGGGAAACACCATATATTTT | TRBJ1-3 | . | 15 | TRBD1 | TRBV9
CASSSGLGLPYNEQFF | TGTGCCAGCAGCTCGGGACTGGGGCTCCCCTACAATGAGCAGTTCTTC | TRBJ2-1 | . | 16 | . | TRBV5-8
CSAGGGLGLVNYEQFF | TGCAGTGCTGGAGGGGGCCTGGGACTAGTCAACTATGAGCAGTTCTTC | TRBJ2-1 | many | 16 | . | TRBV20-1
CASSQGGGNQEGTQYF | TGCGCCAGCAGCCAGGGGGGAGGAAATCAAGAGGGTACGCAGTATTTT | TRBJ2-3 | . | 16 | . | TRBV4-1
CASSSAVGTSAINEQFF | TGTGCCAGCAGTTCCGCAGTTGGGACTAGCGCAATCAATGAGCAGTTCTTC | TRBJ2-1 | many | 17 | TRBD2 | TRBV27
CASTLGSGSNGELFF | TGTGCCAGCACCCTAGGGTCAGGTTCGAACGGGGAGCTGTTTTTT | TRBJ2-2 | few | 15 | . | TRBV12-3/TRBV12-4
CSSLWRGGTDTQYF | TGCAGCTCCCTCTGGAGGGGAGGCACAGATACGCAGTATTTT | TRBJ2-3 | few | 14 | . | TRBV29-1
CASSWDRGSYNEQFF | TGTGCCAGCAGTTGGGACAGGGGGTCCTACAATGAGCAGTTCTTC | TRBJ2-1 | many | 15 | TRBD1 | TRBV12-3/TRBV12-4
CAIEQGRGTEAFF | TGTGCCATCGAGCAGGGGAGGGGCACTGAAGCTTTCTTT | TRBJ1-1 | few | 13 | . | TRBV10-3
CASRPGGDTQYF | TGTGCCAGCAGACCGGGGGGGGATACGCAGTATTTT | TRBJ2-3 | . | 12 | TRBD2 | TRBV7-2
CASMGQGWEKLFF | TGTGCCAGCATGGGACAGGGCTGGGAAAAACTGTTTTTT | TRBJ1-4 | . | 13 | TRBD1 | TRBV28
CARGSSGTSGVYEQYF | TGTGCCAGGGGTTCTTCCGGGACTAGCGGAGTATACGAGCAGTACTTC | TRBJ2-7 | many | 16 | TRBD2 | TRBV6-1
CASNSRSGSGEQYF | TGTGCCAGCAACTCGAGGAGCGGGAGCGGGGAGCAGTACTTC | TRBJ2-7 | . | 14 | TRBD2 | TRBV2
CASSENRGNDEKLFF | TGTGCCAGCAGTGAAAATCGGGGGAATGATGAAAAACTGTTTTTT | TRBJ1-4 | few | 15 | . | TRBV2
CASSLVPSGSPDTQYF | TGTGCCAGCAGCTTAGTTCCTAGCGGGAGTCCAGATACGCAGTATTTT | TRBJ2-3 | many | 16 | TRBD2 | TRBV7-2
CSARDRGFTEAFF | TGCAGTGCTAGGGACAGGGGTTTTACTGAAGCTTTCTTT | TRBJ1-1 | many | 13 | TRBD1 | TRBV20-1
CSVKETGKFEQFF | TGCAGCGTTAAGGAGACAGGGAAATTCGAGCAGTTCTTC | TRBJ2-1 | many | 13 | TRBD1 | TRBV29-1
CSAEDRGGETQYF | TGCAGTGCTGAGGACAGGGGAGGAGAGACCCAGTACTTC | TRBJ2-5 | many | 13 | TRBD1 | TRBV20-1
CASSGGRFNQPQHF | TGTGCCAGCAGCGGTGGACGGTTCAATCAGCCCCAGCATTTT | TRBJ1-5 | many | 14 | . | TRBV11-2
CASSQPNEQFF | TGTGCCAGCAGTCAACCTAATGAGCAGTTCTTC | TRBJ2-1 | many | 11 | . | TRBV12-3/TRBV12-4
CASSQDRPIPQETQYF | TGCGCCAGCAGCCAGGACCGACCCATACCACAAGAGACCCAGTACTTC | TRBJ2-5 | . | 16 | . | TRBV4-1
CAISGSDRDRNQPQHF | TGTGCCATCAGTGGCTCAGACCGGGACAGGAATCAGCCCCAGCATTTT | TRBJ1-5 | few | 16 | TRBD1 | TRBV10-3
CSARGRSWGRDRDVYEQYF | TGCAGTGCTAGAGGACGGAGTTGGGGCCGGGACAGGGATGTCTACGAGCAGTACTTC | TRBJ2-7 | . | 19 | TRBD1 | TRBV20-1
CSVGTLAGLDTGELFF | TGCAGCGTTGGGACCCTAGCGGGGCTCGACACCGGGGAGCTGTTTTTT | TRBJ2-2 | few | 16 | TRBD2 | TRBV29-1